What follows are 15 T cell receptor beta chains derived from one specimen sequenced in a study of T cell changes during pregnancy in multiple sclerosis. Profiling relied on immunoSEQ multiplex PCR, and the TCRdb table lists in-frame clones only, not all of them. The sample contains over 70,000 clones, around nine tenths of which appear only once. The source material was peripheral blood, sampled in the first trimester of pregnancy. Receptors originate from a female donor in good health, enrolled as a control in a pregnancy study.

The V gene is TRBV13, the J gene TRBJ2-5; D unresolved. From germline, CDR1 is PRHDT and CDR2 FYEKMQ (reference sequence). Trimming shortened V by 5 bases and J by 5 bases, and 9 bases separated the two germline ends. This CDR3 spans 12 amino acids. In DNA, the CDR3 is TGTGCCAGCAGCCCCGGGTGGGAGACCCAGTACTTC. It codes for CASSPGWETQYF.

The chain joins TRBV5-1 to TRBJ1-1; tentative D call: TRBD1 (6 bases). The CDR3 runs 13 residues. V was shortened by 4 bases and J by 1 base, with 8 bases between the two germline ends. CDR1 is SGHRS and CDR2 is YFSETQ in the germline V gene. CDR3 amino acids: CASSQQGNTEAFF. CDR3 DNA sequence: TGCGCCAGCAGCCAACAGGGGAACACTGAAGCTTTCTTT.

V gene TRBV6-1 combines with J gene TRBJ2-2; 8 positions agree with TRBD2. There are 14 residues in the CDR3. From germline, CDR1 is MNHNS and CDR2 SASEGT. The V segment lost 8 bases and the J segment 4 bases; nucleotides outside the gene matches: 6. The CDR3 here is CASHRGGSTGELFF. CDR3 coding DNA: TGTGCCAGCCACCGGGGGGGGAGCACCGGGGAGCTGTTTTTT.

The CDR3: CASSPTAASTDTQYF. CDR3 coding DNA: TGTGCCAGCTCACCTACAGCAGCTAGCACAGATACGCAGTATTTT. The chain carries TRBV18 and TRBJ2-3; D unclear. V was clipped by 3 bases and J by 0 bases, with 10 bases between them. CDR3 size: 15 residues. Germline V gives CDR1 KGHSH, CDR2 LQKENI.

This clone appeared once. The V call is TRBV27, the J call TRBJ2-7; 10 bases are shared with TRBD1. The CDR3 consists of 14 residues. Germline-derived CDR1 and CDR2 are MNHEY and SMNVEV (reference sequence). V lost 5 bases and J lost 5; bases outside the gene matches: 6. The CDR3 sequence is CASSPGTGVDEQYF. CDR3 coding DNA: TGTGCCAGCAGTCCCGGGACAGGGGTGGACGAGCAGTACTTC.

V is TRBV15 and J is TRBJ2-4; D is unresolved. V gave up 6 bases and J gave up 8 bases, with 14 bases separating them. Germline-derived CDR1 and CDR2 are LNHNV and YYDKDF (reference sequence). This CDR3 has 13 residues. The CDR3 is CATSPRVWDIQYF. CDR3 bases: TGTGCCACCAGTCCCCGGGTTTGGGACATTCAGTACTTC.

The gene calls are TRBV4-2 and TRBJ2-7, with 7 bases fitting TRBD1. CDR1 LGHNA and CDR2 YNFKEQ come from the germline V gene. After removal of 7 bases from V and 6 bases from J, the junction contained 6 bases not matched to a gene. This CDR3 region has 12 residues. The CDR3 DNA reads TGTGCCAGCACCCTCCCAGGGGGCGAGCAGTACTTC. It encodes CASTLPGGEQYF.

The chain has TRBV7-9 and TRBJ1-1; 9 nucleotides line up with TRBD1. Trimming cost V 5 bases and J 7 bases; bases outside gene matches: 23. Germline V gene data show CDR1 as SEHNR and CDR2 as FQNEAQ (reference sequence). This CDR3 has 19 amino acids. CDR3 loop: CASSTRTGEAVGIPLEAFF. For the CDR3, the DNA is TGTGCCAGCAGCACCCGGACAGGGGAAGCAGTTGGGATCCCCCTTGAAGCTTTCTTT. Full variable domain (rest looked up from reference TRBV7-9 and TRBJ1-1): DTGVSQNPRHKITKRGQNVTFRCDPISEHNRLYWYRQTLGQGPEFLTYFQNEAQLEKSRLLSDRFSAERPKGSFSTLEIQRTEQGDSAMYLCASSTRTGEAVGIPLEAFFGQGTRLTVV.

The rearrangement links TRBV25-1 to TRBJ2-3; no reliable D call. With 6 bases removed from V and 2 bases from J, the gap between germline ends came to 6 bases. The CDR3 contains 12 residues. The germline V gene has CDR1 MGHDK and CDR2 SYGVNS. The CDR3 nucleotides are TGTGCCAGCAGACTTGCCACAGATACGCAGTATTTT. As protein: CASRLATDTQYF.

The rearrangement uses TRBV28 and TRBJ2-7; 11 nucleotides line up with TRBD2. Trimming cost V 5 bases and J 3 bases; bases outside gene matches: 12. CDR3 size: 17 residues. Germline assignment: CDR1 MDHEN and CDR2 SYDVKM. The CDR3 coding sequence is TGTGCCAGCAGTGCACTAGCGGGAGACGCCGGGGGCTACGAGCAGTACTTC. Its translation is CASSALAGDAGGYEQYF.

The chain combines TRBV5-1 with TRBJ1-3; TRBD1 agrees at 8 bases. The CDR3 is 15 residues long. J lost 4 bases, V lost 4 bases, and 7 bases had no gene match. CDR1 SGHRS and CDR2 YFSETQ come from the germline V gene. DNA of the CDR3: TGCGCCAGCAGCCAGGGGGCGCGAGCCGGAAACACCATATATTTT. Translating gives CASSQGARAGNTIYF.

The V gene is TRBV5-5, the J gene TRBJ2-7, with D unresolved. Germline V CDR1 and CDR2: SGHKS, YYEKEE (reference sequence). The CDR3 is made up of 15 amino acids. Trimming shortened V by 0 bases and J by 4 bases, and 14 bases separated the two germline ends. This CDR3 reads CASSLATAQVYEQYF. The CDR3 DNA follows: TGTGCCAGCAGCTTGGCCACGGCCCAGGTGTACGAGCAGTACTTC.

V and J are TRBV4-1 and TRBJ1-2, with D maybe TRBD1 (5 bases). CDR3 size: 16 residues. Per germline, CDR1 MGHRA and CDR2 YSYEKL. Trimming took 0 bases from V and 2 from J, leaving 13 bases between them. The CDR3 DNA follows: TGCGCCAGCAGCCAAGATGCGGGCGGGGCCAACTATGGCTACACCTTC. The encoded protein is CASSQDAGGANYGYTF.

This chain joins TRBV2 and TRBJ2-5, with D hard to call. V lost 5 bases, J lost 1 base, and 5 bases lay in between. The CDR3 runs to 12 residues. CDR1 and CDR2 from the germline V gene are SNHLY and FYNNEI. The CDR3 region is CASSYIQETQYF. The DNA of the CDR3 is TGTGCCAGCAGTTACATCCAAGAGACCCAGTACTTC.

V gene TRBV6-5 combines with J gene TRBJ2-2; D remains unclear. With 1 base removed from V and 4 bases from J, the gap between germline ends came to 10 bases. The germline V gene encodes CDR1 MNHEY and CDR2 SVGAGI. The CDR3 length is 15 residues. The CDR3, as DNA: TGTGCCAGCAGTTACTTACCCAGTCGCACCGGGGAGCTGTTTTTT. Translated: CASSYLPSRTGELFF.